This T cell receptor beta chain was documented in a study of human T cells and chemical hapten exposure. Study information: All through the roughly 24-week study, the scalp of each patient received diphenylcyclopropenone doses weekly. Patch tests applied 0.01% DPC to the upper back and were scored after 6 days.

Germline V CDR1 and CDR2: MDHEN, SYDVKM. V lost 1 base and J 5 bases, leaving 7 bases between the germline ends. The CDR3 contains 13 residues. This clonotype was seen ten or more times. During construction of the library, unique molecular identifiers were attached to individual cDNA molecules for quantitative, reproducible TCR counting. TCRdb called the RACE reads again in MiXCR, with one record for every CDR3 protein. The repertoire holds about 270,000 distinct CDR3 sequences, with 7.7% as singletons. The time point denotes: pre-sensitization, week 0. The treatment denotes: therapeutic diphenylcyclopropenone sensitization with weekly scalp DPC.

This specimen was whole blood, taken in connection with sensitization to the hapten diphenylcyclopropenone (DPC). The chain joins TRBV28 to TRBJ2-3; D call uncertain. The clonotype was recovered from a man aged 18 to 29 with alopecia areata. Some clones in this sample may be carry-over from other donors' samples. The chain's CDR3 is CASSLSQLDTQYF. CDR3 bases: TGTGCCAGCAGTTTATCGCAGTTAGATACGCAGTATTTT.